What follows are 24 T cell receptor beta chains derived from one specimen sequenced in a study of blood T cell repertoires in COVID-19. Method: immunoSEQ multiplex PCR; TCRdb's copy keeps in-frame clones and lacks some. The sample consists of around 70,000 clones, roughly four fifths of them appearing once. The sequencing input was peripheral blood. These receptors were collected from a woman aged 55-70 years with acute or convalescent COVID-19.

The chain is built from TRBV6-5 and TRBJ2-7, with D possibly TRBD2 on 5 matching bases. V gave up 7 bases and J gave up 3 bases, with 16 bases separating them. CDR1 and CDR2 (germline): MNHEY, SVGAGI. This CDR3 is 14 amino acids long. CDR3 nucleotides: TGTGCCAGCATTCCCCGAGCAGGACTCTACGAGCAGTACTTC. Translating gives CASIPRAGLYEQYF.

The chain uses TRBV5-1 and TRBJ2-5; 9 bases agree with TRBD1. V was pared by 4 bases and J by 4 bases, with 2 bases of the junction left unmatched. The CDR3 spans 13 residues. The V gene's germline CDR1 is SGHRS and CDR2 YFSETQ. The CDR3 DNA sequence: TGCGCCAGCAGCCCGGGACAGGGAGAGACCCAGTACTTC. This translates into CASSPGQGETQYF.

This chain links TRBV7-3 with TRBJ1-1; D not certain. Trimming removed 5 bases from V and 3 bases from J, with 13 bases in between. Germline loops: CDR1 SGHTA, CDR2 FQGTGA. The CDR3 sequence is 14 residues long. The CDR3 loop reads CASSLSPGDTEAFF. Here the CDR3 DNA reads TGTGCCAGCAGCCTATCACCCGGGGACACTGAAGCTTTCTTT.

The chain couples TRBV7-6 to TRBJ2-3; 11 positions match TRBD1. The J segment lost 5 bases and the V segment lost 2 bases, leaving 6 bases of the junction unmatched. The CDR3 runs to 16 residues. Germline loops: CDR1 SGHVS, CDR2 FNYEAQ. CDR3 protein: CASSLRTGGSRDTQYF. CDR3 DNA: TGTGCCAGCAGCTTACGGACAGGGGGCAGTAGAGATACGCAGTATTTT.

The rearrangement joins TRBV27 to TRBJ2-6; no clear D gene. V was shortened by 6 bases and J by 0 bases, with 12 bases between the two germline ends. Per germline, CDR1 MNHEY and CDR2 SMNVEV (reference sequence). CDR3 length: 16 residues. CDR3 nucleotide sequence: TGTGCCAGCAGGCCGGGTGAGCGCTCTGGGGCCAACGTCCTGACTTTC. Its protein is CASRPGERSGANVLTF.

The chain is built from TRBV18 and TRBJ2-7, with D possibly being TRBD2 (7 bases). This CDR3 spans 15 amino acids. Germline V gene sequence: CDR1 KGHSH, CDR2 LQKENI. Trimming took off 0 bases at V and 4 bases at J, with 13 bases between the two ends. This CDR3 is CASSPPSGGRYEQYF. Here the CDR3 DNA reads TGTGCCAGCTCACCACCGTCGGGGGGCAGGTACGAGCAGTACTTC.

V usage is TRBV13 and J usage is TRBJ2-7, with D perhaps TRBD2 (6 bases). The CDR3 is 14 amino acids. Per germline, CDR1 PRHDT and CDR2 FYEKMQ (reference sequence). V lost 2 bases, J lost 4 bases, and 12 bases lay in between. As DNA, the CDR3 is TGTGCCAGCAGCTTAAAGTTGGGGACTTACGAGCAGTACTTC. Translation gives CASSLKLGTYEQYF.

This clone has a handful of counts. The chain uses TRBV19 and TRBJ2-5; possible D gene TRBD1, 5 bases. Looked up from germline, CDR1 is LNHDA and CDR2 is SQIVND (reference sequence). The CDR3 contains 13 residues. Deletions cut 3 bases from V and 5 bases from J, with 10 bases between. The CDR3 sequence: CASSMLRGETQYF. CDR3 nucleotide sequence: TGTGCCAGTAGTATGTTAAGGGGCGAGACCCAGTACTTC. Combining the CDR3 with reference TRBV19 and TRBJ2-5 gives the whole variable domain DGGITQSPKYLFRKEGQNVTLSCEQNLNHDAMYWYRQDPGQGLRLIYYSQIVNDFQKGDIAEGYSVSREKKESFPLTVTSAQKNPTAFYLCASSMLRGETQYFGPGTRLLVL.

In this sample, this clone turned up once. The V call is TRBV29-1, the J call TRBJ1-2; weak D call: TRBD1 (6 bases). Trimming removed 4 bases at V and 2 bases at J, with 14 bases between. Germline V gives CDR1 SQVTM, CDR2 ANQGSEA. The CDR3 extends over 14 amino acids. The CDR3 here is CSVVRAGDNYGYTF. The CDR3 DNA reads TGCAGCGTTGTTAGGGCAGGGGACAACTATGGCTACACCTTC.

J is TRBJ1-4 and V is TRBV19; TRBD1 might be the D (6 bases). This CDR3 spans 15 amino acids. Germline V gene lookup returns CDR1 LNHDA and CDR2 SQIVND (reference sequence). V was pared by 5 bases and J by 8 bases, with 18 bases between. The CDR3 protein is CASSPEIQGVEKLFF. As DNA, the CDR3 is TGTGCCAGTAGTCCAGAGATACAGGGTGTGGAAAAACTGTTTTTT. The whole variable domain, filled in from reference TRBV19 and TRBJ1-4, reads DGGITQSPKYLFRKEGQNVTLSCEQNLNHDAMYWYRQDPGQGLRLIYYSQIVNDFQKGDIAEGYSVSREKKESFPLTVTSAQKNPTAFYLCASSPEIQGVEKLFFGSGTQLSVL.

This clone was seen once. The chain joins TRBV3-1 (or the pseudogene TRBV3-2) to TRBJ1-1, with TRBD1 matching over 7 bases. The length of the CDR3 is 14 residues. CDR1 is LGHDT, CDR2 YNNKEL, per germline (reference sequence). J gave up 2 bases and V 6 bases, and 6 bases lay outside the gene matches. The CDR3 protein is CASRTTGTNTEAFF. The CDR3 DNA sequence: TGTGCCAGCAGGACGACAGGGACCAACACTGAAGCTTTCTTT.

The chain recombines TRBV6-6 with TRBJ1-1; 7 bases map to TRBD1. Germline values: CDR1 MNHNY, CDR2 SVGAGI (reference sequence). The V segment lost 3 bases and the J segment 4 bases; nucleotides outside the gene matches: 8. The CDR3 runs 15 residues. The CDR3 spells CASSYGPQGGTEAFF. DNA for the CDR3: TGTGCCAGCAGTTATGGCCCTCAGGGGGGCACTGAAGCTTTCTTT.

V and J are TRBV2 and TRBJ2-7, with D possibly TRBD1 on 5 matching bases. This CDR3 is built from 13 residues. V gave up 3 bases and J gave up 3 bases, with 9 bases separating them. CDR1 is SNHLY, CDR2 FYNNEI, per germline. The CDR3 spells CASSDIQGYEQYF. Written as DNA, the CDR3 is TGTGCCAGCAGTGACATCCAGGGCTACGAGCAGTACTTC.

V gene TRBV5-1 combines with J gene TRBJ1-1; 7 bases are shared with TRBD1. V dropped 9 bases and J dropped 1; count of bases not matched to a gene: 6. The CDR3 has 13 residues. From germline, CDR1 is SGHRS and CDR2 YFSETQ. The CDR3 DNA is TGCGCCAACAAGGACAGGAAGAACACTGAAGCTTTCTTT. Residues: CANKDRKNTEAFF.

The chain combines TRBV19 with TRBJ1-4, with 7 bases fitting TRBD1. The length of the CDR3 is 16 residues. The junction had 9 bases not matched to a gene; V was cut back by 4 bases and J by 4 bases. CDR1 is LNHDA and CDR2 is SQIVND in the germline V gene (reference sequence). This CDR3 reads CASSRTGGQSNEKLFF. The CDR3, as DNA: TGTGCCAGTAGTAGGACTGGGGGACAGAGTAATGAAAAACTGTTTTTT.

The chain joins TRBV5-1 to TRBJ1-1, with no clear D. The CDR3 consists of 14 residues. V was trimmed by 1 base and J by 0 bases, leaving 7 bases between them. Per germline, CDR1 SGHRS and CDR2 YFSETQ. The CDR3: CASSLSTLNTEAFF. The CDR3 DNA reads TGCGCCAGCAGCTTGAGTACACTGAACACTGAAGCTTTCTTT.

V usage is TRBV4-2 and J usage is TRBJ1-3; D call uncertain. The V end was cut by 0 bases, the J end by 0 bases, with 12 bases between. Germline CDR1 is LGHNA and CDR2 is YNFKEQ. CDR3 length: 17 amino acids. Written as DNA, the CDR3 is TGTGCCAGCAGCCAAGATTTGCGGGGAATCTCTGGAAACACCATATATTTT. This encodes CASSQDLRGISGNTIYF.

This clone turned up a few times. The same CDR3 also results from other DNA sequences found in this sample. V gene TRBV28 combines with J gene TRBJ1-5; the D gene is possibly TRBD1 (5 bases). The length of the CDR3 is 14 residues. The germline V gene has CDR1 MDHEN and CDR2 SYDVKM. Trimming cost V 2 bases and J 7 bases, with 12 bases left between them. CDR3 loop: CASSLIRGNQPQHF. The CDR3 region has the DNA TGTGCCAGCAGTTTAATTCGGGGGAACCAGCCCCAGCATTTT.

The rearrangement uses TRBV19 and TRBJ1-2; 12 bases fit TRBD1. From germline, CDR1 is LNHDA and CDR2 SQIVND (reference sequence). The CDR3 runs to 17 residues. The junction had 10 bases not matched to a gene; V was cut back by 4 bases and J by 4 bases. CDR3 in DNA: TGTGCCAGTAGTACTCCCGGGACAGGGGGCGACAGCTATGGCTACACCTTC. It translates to CASSTPGTGGDSYGYTF.

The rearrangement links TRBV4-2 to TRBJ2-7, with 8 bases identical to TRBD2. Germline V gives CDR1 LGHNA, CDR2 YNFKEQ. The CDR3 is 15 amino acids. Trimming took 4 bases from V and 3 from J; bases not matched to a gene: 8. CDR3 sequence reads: CASSRERGRYYEQYF. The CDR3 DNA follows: TGTGCCAGCAGCCGGGAGCGGGGGAGATACTACGAGCAGTACTTC.

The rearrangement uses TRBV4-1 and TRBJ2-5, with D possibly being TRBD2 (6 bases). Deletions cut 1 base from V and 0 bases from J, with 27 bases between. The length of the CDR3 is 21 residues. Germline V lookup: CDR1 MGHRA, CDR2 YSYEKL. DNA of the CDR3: TGCGCCAGCAGCCAAGTTTTGGGGCGGGGCTTCCCCCGGGGGAACCAAGAGACCCAGTACTTC. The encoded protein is CASSQVLGRGFPRGNQETQYF.

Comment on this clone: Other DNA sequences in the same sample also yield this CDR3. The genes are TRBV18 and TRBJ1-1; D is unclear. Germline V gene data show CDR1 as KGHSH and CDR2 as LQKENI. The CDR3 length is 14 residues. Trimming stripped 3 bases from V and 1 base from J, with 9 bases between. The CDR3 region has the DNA TGTGCCAGCTCACCCAGTGCCAAGAACACTGAAGCTTTCTTT. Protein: CASSPSAKNTEAFF. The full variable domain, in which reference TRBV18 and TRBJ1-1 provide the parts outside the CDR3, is NAGVMQNPRHLVRRRGQEARLRCSPMKGHSHVYWYRQLPEEGLKFMVYLQKENIIDESGMPKERFSAEFPKEGPSILRIQQVVRGDSAAYFCASSPSAKNTEAFFGQGTRLTVV.

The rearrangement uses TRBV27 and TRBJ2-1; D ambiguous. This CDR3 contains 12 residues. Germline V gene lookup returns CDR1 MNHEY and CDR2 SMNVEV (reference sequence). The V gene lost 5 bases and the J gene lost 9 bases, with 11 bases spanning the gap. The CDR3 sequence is CASSLPGSEQFF. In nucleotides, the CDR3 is TGTGCCAGCAGTCTCCCCGGGTCTGAGCAGTTCTTC.

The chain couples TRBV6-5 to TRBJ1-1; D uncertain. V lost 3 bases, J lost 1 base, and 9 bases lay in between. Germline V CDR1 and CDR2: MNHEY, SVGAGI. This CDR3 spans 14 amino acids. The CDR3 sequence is CASSYRRQNTEAFF. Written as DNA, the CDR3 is TGTGCCAGCAGTTATAGAAGACAGAACACTGAAGCTTTCTTT.